This T cell receptor beta chain appears in the sequencing data of a study of OX40 agonist ivuxolimab in advanced cancers. Germline V gene lookup returns CDR1 SQVTM and CDR2 ANQGSEA. The length of the CDR3 is 13 residues. The germline V and J ends were trimmed by 6 bases and 4 bases, with 15 bases remaining between them. Overall study results and limits: Among expanded peripheral T cells, antigen specificity went undetermined.

Assay used: immunoSEQ multiplex PCR; TCRdb lists only in-frame clones, some missing. This sample has around 39,000 clones, with 65% to 80% found just once. In regard to this clone: Its antigen is unidentified.

This TCR derives from an adult with an advanced solid tumor such as melanoma, head and neck, liver or kidney cancer. Sequencing used CD4+ or CD8+ T cells sorted from blood, obtained in a trial of the OX40 agonist ivuxolimab. This chain uses TRBV29-1 with TRBJ2-5; D not resolved. The CDR3 DNA reads TGCAGCGTAGCAAGTATTGGGGTAGAGACCCAGTACTTC. This sequence encodes CSVASIGVETQYF.